This T cell receptor beta chain was profiled in a study of cytomegalovirus exposure and HLA in healthy donors. The overall study: The Caucasian-associated ancestry cluster contained roughly four fifths of the approximately 430 genotyped donors.

The study's findings and limits: The majority of CMV-associated TCR beta chains were reported as apparently HLA-restricted in a later analysis.

About this clone itself: No antigen is known for it.

It was with 60 Vbeta and 13 Jbeta primers that the PCR ran. Sequencing was performed with immunoSEQ multiplex PCR; in TCRdb, only in-frame clones are kept and a portion is missing. The table shows under 150,000 clones, with 55% to 75% occurring only once. The V gene's germline CDR1 is MNHEY and CDR2 SMNVEV (reference sequence). Trimming cost V 5 bases and J 0 bases, with 17 bases left between them. The CDR3 is made up of 17 amino acids. This chain connects TRBV27 to TRBJ2-1; a weak D match, TRBD2 (6 bases). The sample was PBMCs. This TCR came from a man aged 30 to 45 in good health and CMV-seropositive. Here the CDR3 DNA reads TGTGCCAGCAGTCACCCTTTTGCGGGAATCTCCTACAATGAGCAGTTCTTC. It encodes CASSHPFAGISYNEQFF.